What follows are 8 T cell receptor beta chains derived from one specimen sequenced in a study of shared clonotypes between healthy human individuals (dated by TCRdb to 2019 to 2021). Library creation used the immunoSEQ multiplex PCR assay. TCRdb's version of the immuneACCESS table is confined to in-frame rearrangements and falls short of the full clone set. An unresolved V gene accounts for under half of the shortfall where checked; the remainder is of unknown origin. The sample table holds about 2.4 million clones, of which roughly 93% were seen once. The ten top clones hold 0.36% of the sample. The source material was naive CD4+ T cells from PBMCs. The cell subset or site label, as the study defines it: CD45RA+ positively selected. The receptors originated from a man aged 18-30 years in good health. Some clones in this sample may be carry-over from other donors' samples.

Details on this clone: This specimen includes other DNA sequences encoding the same CDR3. CDR3 residues: CASSLDGDTQYF. As DNA, the CDR3 is TGCGCCAGCAGCTTGGACGGGGATACGCAGTATTTT. This sequence joins TRBV5-1 and TRBJ2-3; D not resolved. The germline V gene has CDR1 SGHRS and CDR2 YFSETQ. The CDR3 runs 12 residues. The V gene lost 0 bases and the J gene lost 6 bases, with 5 bases spanning the gap.

This clone has just one count. This chain joins TRBV5-4 and TRBJ2-2; D may be TRBD1 (5 bases). Trimming stripped 0 bases from V and 5 bases from J, with 14 bases between. This CDR3 comprises 16 residues. Per the germline V gene, CDR1 is SGHNT and CDR2 is YYREEE (reference sequence). CDR3 bases: TGTGCCAGCAGCTTGGGGATAGGGAAGGGGACCGGGGAGCTGTTTTTT. It specifies CASSLGIGKGTGELFF.

V gene TRBV4-2 combines with J gene TRBJ2-1; 8 positions agree with TRBD2. Germline trimming cut 0 bases from V and 5 bases from J; bases unmatched to any gene: 6. The CDR3 is made up of 16 amino acids. CDR1 is LGHNA and CDR2 is YNFKEQ in the germline V gene. Here the CDR3 reads CASSQDRTGGHNEQFF. CDR3 DNA: TGTGCCAGCAGCCAAGATAGGACGGGAGGGCACAATGAGCAGTTCTTC.

The chain joins TRBV6-5 to TRBJ1-2; D possibly corresponds to TRBD1 (5 bases). The CDR3 has 16 residues. In germline, CDR1 is MNHEY, CDR2 SVGAGI. Trimming cost V 3 bases and J 2 bases, with 16 bases left between them. The CDR3 region is CASSYFSGTTNYGYTF. The CDR3 bases are TGTGCCAGCAGTTATTTCTCGGGGACGACGAACTATGGCTACACCTTC.

The chain joins TRBV15 to TRBJ1-5; D is undetermined. This CDR3 is 16 amino acids long. Germline CDR1 reads LNHNV; CDR2 reads YYDKDF (reference sequence). Trimming pared 0 bases from V and 0 bases from J, leaving 9 bases between. CDR3 amino acids: CATSRDTPFSNQPQHF. The DNA for the CDR3 is TGTGCCACCAGCAGAGATACACCGTTTAGCAATCAGCCCCAGCATTTT. The entire variable domain, with the rest obtained from reference TRBV15 and TRBJ1-5, is as follows: DAMVIQNPRYQVTQFGKPVTLSCSQTLNHNVMYWYQQKSSQAPKLLFHYYDKDFNNEADTPDNFQSRRPNTSFCFLDIRSPGLGDTAMYLCATSRDTPFSNQPQHFGDGTRLSIL.

The chain couples TRBV28 to TRBJ2-5; the D gene is possibly TRBD1 (6 bases). The V end was cut by 6 bases, the J end by 7 bases, with 18 bases between. Germline V gene data show CDR1 as MDHEN and CDR2 as SYDVKM. The CDR3 sequence is 14 residues long. The chain's CDR3 is CASSLAAGVGTQYF. The CDR3 DNA sequence: TGTGCCAGCAGCCTTGCGGCAGGGGTGGGGACCCAGTACTTC.

In the case of this clone: At the DNA level, this CDR3 is encoded by other sequences in the same sample as well. V and J are TRBV29-1 and TRBJ2-5; D is unresolved. Germline-derived CDR1 and CDR2 are SQVTM and ANQGSEA. V shed 3 bases and J shed 1 base, with 6 bases lying between them. The CDR3 contains 12 residues. The CDR3 sequence: CSVEGGQETQYF. In DNA form, the CDR3 reads TGCAGCGTTGAGGGCGGCCAAGAGACCCAGTACTTC.

CDR3 in amino acids: CASSHIRGPTYEQYF. DNA for the CDR3: TGTGCCAGCAGTCATATACGGGGGCCGACCTACGAGCAGTACTTC. The rearrangement uses TRBV11-2 and TRBJ2-7; TRBD1 or TRBD2 may be the D gene (6 bases each). Germline V gene data show CDR1 as SGHAT and CDR2 as FQNNGV. The CDR3 spans 15 residues. Between the trimmed V and J ends, which lost 6 bases and 2 bases, there was a span of 17 bases.